This is a list of T cell receptor beta chains from one sample in a study of CXCR3-negative and CXCR3-positive naive CD8 T cells. TCRdb reprocessed the 5' RACE reads, keeping one entry per CDR3 protein, no DNA. The sample totals around 150,000 distinct CDR3 sequences. What was sequenced was naive CXCR3+ CD8+ T cells from blood. These receptor sequences come from a human donor in good health. Some clones in this sample may be carry-over from other donors' samples. Both conserved end residues are part of each CDR3.

cdr3_aa j_call v_call
CASSHRGYGYTF TRBJ1-2 TRBV4-1
CASSTWTGRSYEQYF TRBJ2-7 TRBV7-8
CASSHSHWTGYYNEQFF TRBJ2-1 TRBV12-3/TRBV12-4
CASSGLESYNEQFF TRBJ2-1 TRBV12-3/TRBV12-4
CASSFLDEQFF TRBJ2-1 TRBV12-3/TRBV12-4
CATSRTGGNQPQHF TRBJ1-5 TRBV15
CATGVTSYEQYF TRBJ2-7 TRBV6-6
CASSSDSLYEQYF TRBJ2-7 TRBV5-1
CASSSTGQGYTDTQYF TRBJ2-3 TRBV7-9
CASSGASVMGGELFF TRBJ2-2 TRBV12-3/TRBV12-4
CASSPATAGPHVPYEQYF TRBJ2-7 TRBV5-4
CASSLEGSGRTSTDTQYF TRBJ2-3 TRBV7-8
CASSSDRGQEQYF TRBJ2-7 TRBV28
CASSFGYEQFF TRBJ2-1 TRBV12-3/TRBV12-4
CAGIIWGRSNQPQHF TRBJ1-5 TRBV7-3
CASSDSGRGREQYF TRBJ2-7 TRBV6-1
CSAGQPGSSGANVLTF TRBJ2-6 TRBV29-1
CASSRPGPQETQYF TRBJ2-5 TRBV12-3/TRBV12-4
CASSVADRGTEAFF TRBJ1-1 TRBV9
CASSYGQGGTEAFF TRBJ1-1 TRBV6-5
CSVSGTAYEQYF TRBJ2-7 TRBV29-1
CASSFTGIYEQYF TRBJ2-7 TRBV28
CASRPAGANYGYTF TRBJ1-2 TRBV27
CSASHGSAYEQFF TRBJ2-1 TRBV20-1
CASSWDLTYEQYF TRBJ2-7 TRBV5-5
CASSTGHFSSYNSPLHF TRBJ1-6 TRBV6-5
CASRDGAGLPYEQYF TRBJ2-7 TRBV2
CASSLPRTGLNQPQHF TRBJ1-5 TRBV28
CASSQDDLEEQYF TRBJ2-7 TRBV4-1
CSVEDLREGYTF TRBJ1-2 TRBV29-1
CASSQINTRTDTQYF TRBJ2-3 TRBV4-1
CASSLGTGTVGEKLFF TRBJ1-4 TRBV28
CSAAPGTAETQYF TRBJ2-5 TRBV20-1
CASSPLPSGIEQFF TRBJ2-1 TRBV7-3
CSVDQGFYNEQFF TRBJ2-1 TRBV29-1
CASSPPGALYNEQFF TRBJ2-1 TRBV18
CASSLESPMRAFF TRBJ1-1 TRBV7-2
CSARGVSGARSSYNEQFF TRBJ2-1 TRBV20-1
CASTKRGTVTYEQYF TRBJ2-7 TRBV28
CASSHSGLESEQFF TRBJ2-1 TRBV18
CSVEDEDGRGKDGYTF TRBJ1-2 TRBV29-1
CASSLPTGSSYNEQFF TRBJ2-1 TRBV4-1
CASSPRGLANSNEQFF TRBJ2-1 TRBV11-2
CSVVLGTGELFF TRBJ2-2 TRBV29-1
CASSTGLWYETQYF TRBJ2-5 TRBV6-2/TRBV6-3
CSVQRNTEAFF TRBJ1-1 TRBV29-1
CASSQAGAENTIYF TRBJ1-3 TRBV3-1
CASSITGTGDFYEQYF TRBJ2-7 TRBV5-1
CASSSRDYYNEQFF TRBJ2-1 TRBV7-8
CASSLTRAAYNEQFF TRBJ2-1 TRBV27
CSAETSGGPSYEQYF TRBJ2-7 TRBV20-1
CASSDSGGPSDNEQFF TRBJ2-1 TRBV6-4
CASSLVGDGELFF TRBJ2-2 TRBV7-3
CAWSVHGNTEAFF TRBJ1-1 TRBV30